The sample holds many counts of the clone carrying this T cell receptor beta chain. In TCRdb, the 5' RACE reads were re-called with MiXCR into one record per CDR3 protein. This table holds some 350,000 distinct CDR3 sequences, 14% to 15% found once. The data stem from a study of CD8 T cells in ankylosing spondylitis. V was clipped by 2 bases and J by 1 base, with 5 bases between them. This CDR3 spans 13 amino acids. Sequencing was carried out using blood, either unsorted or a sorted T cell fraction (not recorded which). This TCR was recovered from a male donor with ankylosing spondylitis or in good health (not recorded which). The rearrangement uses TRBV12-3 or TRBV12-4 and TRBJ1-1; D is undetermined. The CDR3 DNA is TGTGCCAGCAGTTTAAAGGAGAACACTGAAGCTTTCTTT. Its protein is CASSLKENTEAFF.